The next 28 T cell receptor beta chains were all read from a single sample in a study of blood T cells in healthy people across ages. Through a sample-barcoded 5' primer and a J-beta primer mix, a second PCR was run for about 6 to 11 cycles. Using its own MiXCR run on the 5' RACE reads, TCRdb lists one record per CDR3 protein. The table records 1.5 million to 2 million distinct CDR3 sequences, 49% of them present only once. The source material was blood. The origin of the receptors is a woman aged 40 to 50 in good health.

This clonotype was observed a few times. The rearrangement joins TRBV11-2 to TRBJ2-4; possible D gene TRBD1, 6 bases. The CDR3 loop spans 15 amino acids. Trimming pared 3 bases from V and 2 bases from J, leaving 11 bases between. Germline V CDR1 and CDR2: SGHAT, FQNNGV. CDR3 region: CASSFYTGTKNIQYF. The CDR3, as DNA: TGTGCCAGCAGCTTTTACACAGGGACCAAAAACATTCAGTACTTC.

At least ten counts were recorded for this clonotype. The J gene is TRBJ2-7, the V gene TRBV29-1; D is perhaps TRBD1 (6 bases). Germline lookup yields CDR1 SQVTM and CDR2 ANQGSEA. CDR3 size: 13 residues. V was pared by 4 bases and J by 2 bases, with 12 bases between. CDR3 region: CSVGVGAPYEQYF. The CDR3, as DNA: TGCAGCGTTGGGGTGGGGGCTCCCTACGAGCAGTACTTC.

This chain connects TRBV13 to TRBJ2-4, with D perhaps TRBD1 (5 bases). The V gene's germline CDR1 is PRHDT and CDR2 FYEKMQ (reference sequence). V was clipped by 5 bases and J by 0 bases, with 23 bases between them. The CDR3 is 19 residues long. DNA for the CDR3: TGTGCCAGCAGCCCATCAATAACTACAGGCCCACTAGCCAAAAACATTCAGTACTTC. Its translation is CASSPSITTGPLAKNIQYF. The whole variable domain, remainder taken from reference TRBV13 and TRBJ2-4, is AAGVIQSPRHLIKEKRETATLKCYPIPRHDTVYWYQQGPGQDPQFLISFYEKMQSDKGSIPDRFSAQQFSDYHSELNMSSLELGDSALYFCASSPSITTGPLAKNIQYFGAGTRLSVL.

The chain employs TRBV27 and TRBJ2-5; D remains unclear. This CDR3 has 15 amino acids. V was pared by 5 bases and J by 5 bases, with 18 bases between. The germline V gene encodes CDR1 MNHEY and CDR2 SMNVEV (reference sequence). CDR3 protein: CASSPRLAPEETQYF. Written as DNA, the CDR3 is TGTGCCAGCAGTCCCCGTTTGGCTCCGGAGGAGACCCAGTACTTC.

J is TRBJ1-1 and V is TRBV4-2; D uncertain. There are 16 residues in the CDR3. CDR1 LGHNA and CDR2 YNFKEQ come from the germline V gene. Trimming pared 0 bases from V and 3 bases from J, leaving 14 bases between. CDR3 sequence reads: CASSQDGMGGDTEAFF. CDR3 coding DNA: TGTGCCAGCAGCCAAGACGGTATGGGAGGAGACACTGAAGCTTTCTTT.

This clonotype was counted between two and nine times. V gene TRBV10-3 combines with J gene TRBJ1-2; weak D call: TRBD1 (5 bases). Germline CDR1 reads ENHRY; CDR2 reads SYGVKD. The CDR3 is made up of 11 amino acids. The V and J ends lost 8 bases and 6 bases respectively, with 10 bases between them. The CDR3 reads CAISGTDGYTF. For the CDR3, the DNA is TGTGCCATCTCTGGGACGGATGGCTACACCTTC.

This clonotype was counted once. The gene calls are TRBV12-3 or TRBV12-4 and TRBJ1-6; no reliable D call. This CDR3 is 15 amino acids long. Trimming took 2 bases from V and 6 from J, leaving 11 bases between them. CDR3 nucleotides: TGTGCCAGCAGTTTACAGGCAGCAACTAATTCACCCCTCCACTTT. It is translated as CASSLQAATNSPLHF.

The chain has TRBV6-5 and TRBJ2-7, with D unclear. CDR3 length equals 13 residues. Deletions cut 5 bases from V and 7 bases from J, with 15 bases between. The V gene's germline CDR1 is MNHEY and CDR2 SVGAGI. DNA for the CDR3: TGTGCCAGCAGTCTCCAGGTTTACAATGAGCAGTACTTC. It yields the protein CASSLQVYNEQYF.

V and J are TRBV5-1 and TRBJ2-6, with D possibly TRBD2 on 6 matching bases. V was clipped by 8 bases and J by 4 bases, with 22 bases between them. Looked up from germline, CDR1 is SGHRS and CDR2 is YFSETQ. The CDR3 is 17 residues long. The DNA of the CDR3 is TGCGCCAGTCATACGTCGCGGGGTCTGAGGGGGGCCAACGTCCTGACTTTC. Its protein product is CASHTSRGLRGANVLTF.

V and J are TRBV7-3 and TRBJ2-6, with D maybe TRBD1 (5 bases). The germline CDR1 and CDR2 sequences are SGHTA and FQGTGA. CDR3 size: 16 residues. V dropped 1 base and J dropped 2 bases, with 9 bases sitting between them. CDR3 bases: TGTGCCAGCAGCTTAAGGCAGGGTCCTGGGGCCAACGTCCTGACTTTC. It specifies CASSLRQGPGANVLTF. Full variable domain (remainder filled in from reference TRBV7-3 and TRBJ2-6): GAGVSQTPSNKVTEKGKYVELRCDPISGHTALYWYRQSLGQGPEFLIYFQGTGAADDSGLPNDRFFAVRPEGSVSTLKIQRTERGDSAVYLCASSLRQGPGANVLTFGAGSRLTVL.

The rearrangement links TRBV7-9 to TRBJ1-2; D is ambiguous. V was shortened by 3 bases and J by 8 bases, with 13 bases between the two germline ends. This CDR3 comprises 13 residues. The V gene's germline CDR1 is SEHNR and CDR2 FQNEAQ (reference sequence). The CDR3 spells CASSFQQTHGYTF. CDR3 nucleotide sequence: TGTGCCAGCAGCTTTCAACAAACGCACGGCTACACCTTC.

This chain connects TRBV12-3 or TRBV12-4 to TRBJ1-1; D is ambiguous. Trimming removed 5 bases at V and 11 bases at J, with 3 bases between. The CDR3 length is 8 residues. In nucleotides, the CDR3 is TGTGCCAGCAGTGCGGCTTTCTTT. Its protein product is CASSAAFF.

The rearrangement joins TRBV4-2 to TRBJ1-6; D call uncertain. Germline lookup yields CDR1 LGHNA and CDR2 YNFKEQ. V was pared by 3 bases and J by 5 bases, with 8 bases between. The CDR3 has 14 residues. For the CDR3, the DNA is TGTGCCAGCAGCCAGCAGCCCGATAATTCACCCCTCCACTTT. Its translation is CASSQQPDNSPLHF.

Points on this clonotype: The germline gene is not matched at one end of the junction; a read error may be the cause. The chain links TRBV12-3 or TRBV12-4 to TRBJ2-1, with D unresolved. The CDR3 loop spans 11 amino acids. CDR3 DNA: TGTGCCAGCAGGTTAGAAAATGAGCAGTTCTTC. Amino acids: CASRLENEQFF.

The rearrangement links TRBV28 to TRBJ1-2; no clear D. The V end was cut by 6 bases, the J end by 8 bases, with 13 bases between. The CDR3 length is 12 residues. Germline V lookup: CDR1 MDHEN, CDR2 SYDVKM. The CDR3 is CASSNMIRGYTF. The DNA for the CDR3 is TGTGCCAGCAGCAATATGATCAGGGGCTACACCTTC.

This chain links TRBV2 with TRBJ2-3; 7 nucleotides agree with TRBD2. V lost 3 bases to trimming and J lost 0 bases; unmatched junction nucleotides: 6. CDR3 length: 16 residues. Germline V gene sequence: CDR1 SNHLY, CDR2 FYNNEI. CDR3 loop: CASSDHWRGSTDTQYF. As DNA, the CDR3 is TGTGCCAGCAGTGACCATTGGCGGGGGAGCACAGATACGCAGTATTTT.

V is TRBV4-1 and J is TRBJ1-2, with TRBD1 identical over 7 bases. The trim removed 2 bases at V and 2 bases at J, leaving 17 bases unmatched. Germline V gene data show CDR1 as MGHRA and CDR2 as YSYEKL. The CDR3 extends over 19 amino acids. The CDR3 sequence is CASSQSLWDSGTANYGYTF. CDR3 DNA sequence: TGCGCCAGCAGCCAAAGCCTTTGGGATTCGGGGACAGCCAACTATGGCTACACCTTC.

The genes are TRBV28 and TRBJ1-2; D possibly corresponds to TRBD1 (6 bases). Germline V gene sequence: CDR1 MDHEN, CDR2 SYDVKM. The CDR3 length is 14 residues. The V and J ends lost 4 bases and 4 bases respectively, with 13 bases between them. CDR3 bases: TGTGCCAGCAGTTGGGGGGGCCTCCGCTATGGCTACACCTTC. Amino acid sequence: CASSWGGLRYGYTF.

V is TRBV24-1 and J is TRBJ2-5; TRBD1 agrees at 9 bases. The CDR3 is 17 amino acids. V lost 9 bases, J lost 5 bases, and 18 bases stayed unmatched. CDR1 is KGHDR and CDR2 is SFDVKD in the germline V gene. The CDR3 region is CATGSSGKGTGTETQYF. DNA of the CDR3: TGTGCCACCGGCTCCTCGGGGAAGGGGACAGGGACTGAGACCCAGTACTTC.

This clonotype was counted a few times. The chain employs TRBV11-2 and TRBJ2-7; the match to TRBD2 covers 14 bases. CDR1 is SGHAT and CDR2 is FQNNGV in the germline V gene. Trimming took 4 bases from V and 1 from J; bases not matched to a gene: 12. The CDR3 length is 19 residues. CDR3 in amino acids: CASSSTLTSGGAISYEQYF. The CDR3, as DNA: TGTGCCAGCAGCTCCACCCTGACTAGCGGGGGGGCCATATCCTACGAGCAGTACTTC.

The CDR3 protein is CASSQAPLDPVAGRTGELFF. The DNA for the CDR3 is TGTGCCAGCAGCCAAGCGCCCCTAGACCCAGTTGCGGGGAGGACCGGGGAGCTGTTTTTT. This chain joins TRBV4-2 and TRBJ2-2, with D possibly TRBD2 on 6 matching bases. The V gene lost 1 base and the J gene lost 5 bases, with 26 bases spanning the gap. Per germline, CDR1 LGHNA and CDR2 YNFKEQ. The CDR3 loop spans 20 amino acids.

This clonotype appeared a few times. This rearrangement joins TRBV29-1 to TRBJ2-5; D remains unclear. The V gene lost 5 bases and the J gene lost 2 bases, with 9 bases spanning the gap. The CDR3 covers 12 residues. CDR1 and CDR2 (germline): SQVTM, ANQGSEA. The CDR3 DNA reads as TGCAGCGTTTTGGGCAGACAAGAGACCCAGTACTTC. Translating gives CSVLGRQETQYF.

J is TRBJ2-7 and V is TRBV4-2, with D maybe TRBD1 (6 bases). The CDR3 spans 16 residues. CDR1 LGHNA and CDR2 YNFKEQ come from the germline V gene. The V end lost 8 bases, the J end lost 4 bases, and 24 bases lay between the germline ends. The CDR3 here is CASGPIGNRVNYEQYF. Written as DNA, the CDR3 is TGTGCCAGCGGCCCTATAGGGAACAGGGTAAATTACGAGCAGTACTTC.

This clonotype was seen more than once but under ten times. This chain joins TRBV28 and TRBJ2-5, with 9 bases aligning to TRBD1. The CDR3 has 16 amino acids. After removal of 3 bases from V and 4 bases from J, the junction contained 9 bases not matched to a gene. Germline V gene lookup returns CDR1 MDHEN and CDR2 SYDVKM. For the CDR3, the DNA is TGTGCCAGCAGTTTTTCGGGACAGGGTTCACGAGAGACCCAGTACTTC. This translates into CASSFSGQGSRETQYF.

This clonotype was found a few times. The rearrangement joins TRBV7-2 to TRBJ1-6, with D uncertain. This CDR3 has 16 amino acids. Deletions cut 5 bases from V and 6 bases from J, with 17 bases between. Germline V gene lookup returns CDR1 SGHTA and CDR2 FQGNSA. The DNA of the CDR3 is TGTGCCAGCAGCCCCTCTTATCGGCAGATTAATTCACCCCTCCACTTT. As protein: CASSPSYRQINSPLHF.

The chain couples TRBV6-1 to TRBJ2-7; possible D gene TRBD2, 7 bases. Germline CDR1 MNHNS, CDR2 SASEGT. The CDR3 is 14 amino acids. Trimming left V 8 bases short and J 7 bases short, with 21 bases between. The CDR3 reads CASGRGAYTGEQYF. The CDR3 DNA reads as TGTGCCAGCGGGAGGGGGGCGTATACAGGGGAGCAGTACTTC.

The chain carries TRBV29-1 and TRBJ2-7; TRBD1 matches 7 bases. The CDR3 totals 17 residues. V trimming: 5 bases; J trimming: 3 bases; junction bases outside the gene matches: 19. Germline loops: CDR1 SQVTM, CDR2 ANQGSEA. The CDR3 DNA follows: TGCAGCGTTAAAGGGCAATCGACAGGGTATCAAGGCTACGAGCAGTACTTC. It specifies CSVKGQSTGYQGYEQYF.

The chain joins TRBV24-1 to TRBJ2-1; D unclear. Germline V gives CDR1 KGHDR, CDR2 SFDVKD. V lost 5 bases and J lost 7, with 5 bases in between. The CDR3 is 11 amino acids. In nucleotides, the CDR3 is TGTGCCACCAGTGTGCGGAATGAGCAGTTCTTC. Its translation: CATSVRNEQFF.